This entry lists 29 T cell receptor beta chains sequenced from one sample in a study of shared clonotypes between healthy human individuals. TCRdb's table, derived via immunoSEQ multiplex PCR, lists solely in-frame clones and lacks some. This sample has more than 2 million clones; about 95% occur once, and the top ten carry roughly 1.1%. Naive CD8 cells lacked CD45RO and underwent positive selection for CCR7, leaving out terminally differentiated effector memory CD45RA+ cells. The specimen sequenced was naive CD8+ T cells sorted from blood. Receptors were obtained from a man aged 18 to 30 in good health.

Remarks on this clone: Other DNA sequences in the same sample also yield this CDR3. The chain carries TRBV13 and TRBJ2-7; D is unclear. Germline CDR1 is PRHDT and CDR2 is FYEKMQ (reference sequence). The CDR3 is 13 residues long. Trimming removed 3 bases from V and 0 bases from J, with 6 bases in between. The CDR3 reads CASSLLASYEQYF. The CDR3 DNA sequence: TGTGCCAGCAGCTTGTTAGCCTCCTACGAGCAGTACTTC.

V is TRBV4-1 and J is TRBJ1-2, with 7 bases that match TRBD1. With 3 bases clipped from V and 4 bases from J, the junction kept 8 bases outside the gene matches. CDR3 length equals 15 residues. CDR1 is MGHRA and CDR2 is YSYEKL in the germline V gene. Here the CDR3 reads CASSHSQGVSYGYTF. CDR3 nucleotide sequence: TGCGCCAGCAGCCATTCCCAGGGGGTTAGCTATGGCTACACCTTC.

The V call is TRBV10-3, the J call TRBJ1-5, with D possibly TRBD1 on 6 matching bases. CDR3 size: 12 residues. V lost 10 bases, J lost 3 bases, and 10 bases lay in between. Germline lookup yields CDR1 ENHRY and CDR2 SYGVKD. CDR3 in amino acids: CATRDINQPQHF. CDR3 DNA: TGTGCCACCCGGGACATCAATCAGCCCCAGCATTTT.

CDR3 protein: CASSLVDPEAFF. CDR3 coding DNA: TGTGCCAGCAGCTTAGTGGATCCTGAAGCTTTCTTT. This chain joins TRBV7-9 and TRBJ1-1; no clear D. V lost 1 base, J lost 6 bases, and 6 bases lay in between. Germline CDR1 is SEHNR and CDR2 is FQNEAQ (reference sequence). This CDR3 has 12 amino acids.

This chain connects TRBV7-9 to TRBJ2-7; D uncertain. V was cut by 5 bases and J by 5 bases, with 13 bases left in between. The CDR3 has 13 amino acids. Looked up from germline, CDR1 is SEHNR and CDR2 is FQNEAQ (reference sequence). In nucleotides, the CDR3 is TGTGCCAGCAGCCCTGGGATTGGGGACGAGCAGTACTTC. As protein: CASSPGIGDEQYF. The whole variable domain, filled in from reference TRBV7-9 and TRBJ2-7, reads DTGVSQNPRHKITKRGQNVTFRCDPISEHNRLYWYRQTLGQGPEFLTYFQNEAQLEKSRLLSDRFSAERPKGSFSTLEIQRTEQGDSAMYLCASSPGIGDEQYFGPGTRLTVT.

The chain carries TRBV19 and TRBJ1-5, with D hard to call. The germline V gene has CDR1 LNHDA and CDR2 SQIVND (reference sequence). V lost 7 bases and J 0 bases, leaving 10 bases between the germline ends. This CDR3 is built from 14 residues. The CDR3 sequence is CASTLEDSNQPQHF. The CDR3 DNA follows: TGTGCCAGTACCCTCGAAGATAGCAATCAGCCCCAGCATTTT.

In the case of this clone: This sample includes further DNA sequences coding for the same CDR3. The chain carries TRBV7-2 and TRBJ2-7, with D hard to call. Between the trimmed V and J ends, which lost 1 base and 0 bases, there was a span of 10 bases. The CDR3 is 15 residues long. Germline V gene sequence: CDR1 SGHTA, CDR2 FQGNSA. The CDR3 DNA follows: TGTGCCAGCAGCTTAGTTGGCGGTAGCTCCTACGAGCAGTACTTC. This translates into CASSLVGGSSYEQYF.

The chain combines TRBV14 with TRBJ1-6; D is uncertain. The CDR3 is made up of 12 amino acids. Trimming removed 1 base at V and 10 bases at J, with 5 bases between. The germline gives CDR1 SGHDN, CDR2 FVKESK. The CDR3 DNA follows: TGTGCCAGCAGCCAAGGCAGATCACCCCTCCACTTT. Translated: CASSQGRSPLHF.

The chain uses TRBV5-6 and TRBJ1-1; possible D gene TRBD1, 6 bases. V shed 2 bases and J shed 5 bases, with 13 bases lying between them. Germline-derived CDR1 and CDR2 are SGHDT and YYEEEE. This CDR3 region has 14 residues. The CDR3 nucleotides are TGTGCCAGCAGCTTTTGGGGGGCACATACTGAAGCTTTCTTT. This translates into CASSFWGAHTEAFF. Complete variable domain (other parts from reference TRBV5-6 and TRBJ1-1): DAGVTQSPTHLIKTRGQQVTLRCSPKSGHDTVSWYQQALGQGPQFIFQYYEEEERQRGNFPDRFSGHQFPNYSSELNVNALLLGDSALYLCASSFWGAHTEAFFGQGTRLTVV.

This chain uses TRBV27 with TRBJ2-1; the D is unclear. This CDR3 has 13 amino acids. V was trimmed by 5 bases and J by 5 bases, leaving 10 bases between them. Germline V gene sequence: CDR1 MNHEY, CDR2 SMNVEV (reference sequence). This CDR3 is CASSPLRDNEQFF. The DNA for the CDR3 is TGTGCCAGCAGTCCACTTCGGGACAATGAGCAGTTCTTC.

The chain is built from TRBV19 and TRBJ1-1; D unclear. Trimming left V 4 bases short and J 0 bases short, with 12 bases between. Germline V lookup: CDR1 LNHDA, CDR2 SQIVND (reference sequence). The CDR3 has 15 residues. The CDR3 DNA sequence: TGTGCCAGTAGTAACACCGGGATGATGAACACTGAAGCTTTCTTT. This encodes CASSNTGMMNTEAFF.

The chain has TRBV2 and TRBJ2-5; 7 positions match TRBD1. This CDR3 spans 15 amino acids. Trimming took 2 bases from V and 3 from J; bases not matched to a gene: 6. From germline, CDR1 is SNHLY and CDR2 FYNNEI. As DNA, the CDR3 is TGTGCCAGCAGTGAATCGGCAGGGGGTAAAGAGACCCAGTACTTC. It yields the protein CASSESAGGKETQYF. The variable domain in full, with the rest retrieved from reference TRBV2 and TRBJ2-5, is EPEVTQTPSHQVTQMGQEVILRCVPISNHLYFYWYRQILGQKVEFLVSFYNNEISEKSEIFDDQFSVERPDGSNFTLKIRSTKLEDSAMYFCASSESAGGKETQYFGPGTRLLVL.

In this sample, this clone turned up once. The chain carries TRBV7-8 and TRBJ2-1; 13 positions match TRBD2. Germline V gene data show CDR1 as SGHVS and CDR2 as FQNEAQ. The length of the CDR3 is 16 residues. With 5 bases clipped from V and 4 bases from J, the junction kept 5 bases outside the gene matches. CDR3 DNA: TGTGCCAGCAGCGCTCGGACTAGCGGGAGTTACAATGAGCAGTTCTTC. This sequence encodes CASSARTSGSYNEQFF.

The chain's CDR3 is CASSLTIRGHTGELFF. In nucleotides, the CDR3 is TGTGCCAGCAGCTTAACGATCAGGGGGCACACCGGGGAGCTGTTTTTT. This chain links TRBV7-3 with TRBJ2-2; TRBD1 matches at 8 bases. J was trimmed by 3 bases and V by 0 bases; bases with no gene match: 3. The CDR3 runs 16 residues. CDR1 SGHTA and CDR2 FQGTGA come from the germline V gene. Looking up the rest from reference TRBV7-3 and TRBJ2-2 gives the full variable domain: GAGVSQTPSNKVTEKGKYVELRCDPISGHTALYWYRQSLGQGPEFLIYFQGTGAADDSGLPNDRFFAVRPEGSVSTLKIQRTERGDSAVYLCASSLTIRGHTGELFFGEGSRLTVL.

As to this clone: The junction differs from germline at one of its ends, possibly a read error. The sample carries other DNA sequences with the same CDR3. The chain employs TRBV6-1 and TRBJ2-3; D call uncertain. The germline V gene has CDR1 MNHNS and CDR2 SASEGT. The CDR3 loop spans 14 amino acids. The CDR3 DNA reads TGTGCCAGCAGTGAAGCCGGTAGCACGGATACGCAGTATTTT. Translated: CASSEAGSTDTQYF.

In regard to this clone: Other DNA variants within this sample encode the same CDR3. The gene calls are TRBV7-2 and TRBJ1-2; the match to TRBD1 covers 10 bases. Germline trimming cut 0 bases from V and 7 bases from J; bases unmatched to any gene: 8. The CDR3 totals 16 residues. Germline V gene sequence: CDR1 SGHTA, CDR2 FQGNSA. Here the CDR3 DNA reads TGTGCCAGCAGCTTAGCGACGGGACAGGGGAAAGTTGGCTACACCTTC. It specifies CASSLATGQGKVGYTF.

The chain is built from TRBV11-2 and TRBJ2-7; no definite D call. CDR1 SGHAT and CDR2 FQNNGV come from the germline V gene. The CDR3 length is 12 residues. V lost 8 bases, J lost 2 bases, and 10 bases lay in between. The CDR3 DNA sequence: TGTGCCAGCCTCCTCTCTACCTACGAGCAGTACTTC. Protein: CASLLSTYEQYF.

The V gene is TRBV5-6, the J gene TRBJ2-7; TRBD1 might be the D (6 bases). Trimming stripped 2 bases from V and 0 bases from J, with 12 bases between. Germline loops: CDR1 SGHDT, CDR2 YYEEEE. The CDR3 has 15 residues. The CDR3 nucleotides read TGTGCCAGCAGCTTCCGGGACACCCTCTCCTACGAGCAGTACTTC. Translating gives CASSFRDTLSYEQYF.

The CDR3 DNA reads TGTGCCAGCAGTTCCGAGGTGCGGGCAAGCAGTGAGCAGTTCTTC. Its translation is CASSSEVRASSEQFF. V gene TRBV28 combines with J gene TRBJ2-1; weak D call: TRBD2 (5 bases). CDR3 length equals 15 residues. The V end lost 4 bases, the J end lost 9 bases, and 19 bases lay between the germline ends. Germline V CDR1 and CDR2: MDHEN, SYDVKM.

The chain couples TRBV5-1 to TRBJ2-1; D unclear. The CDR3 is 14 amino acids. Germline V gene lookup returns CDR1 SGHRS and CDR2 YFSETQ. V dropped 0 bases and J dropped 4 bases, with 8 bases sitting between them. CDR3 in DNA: TGCGCCAGCAGCTTGGCGTCAGCTTACAATGAGCAGTTCTTC. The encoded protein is CASSLASAYNEQFF.

CDR3 in DNA: TGTGCCAGCCGAATCCGTTATGATCAGCCCCAGCATTTT. Amino acids: CASRIRYDQPQHF. The chain links TRBV6-1 to TRBJ1-5, with unresolved D. CDR1 and CDR2 (germline): MNHNS, SASEGT. The V end lost 8 bases, the J end lost 5 bases, and 13 bases lay between the germline ends. The CDR3 consists of 13 residues.

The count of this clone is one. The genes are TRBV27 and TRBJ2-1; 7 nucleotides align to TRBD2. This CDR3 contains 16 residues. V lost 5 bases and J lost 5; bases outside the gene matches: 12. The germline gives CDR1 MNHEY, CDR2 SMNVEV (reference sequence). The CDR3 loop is CASSPHLAGAHNEQFF. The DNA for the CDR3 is TGTGCCAGCAGTCCCCATTTAGCGGGTGCTCACAATGAGCAGTTCTTC.

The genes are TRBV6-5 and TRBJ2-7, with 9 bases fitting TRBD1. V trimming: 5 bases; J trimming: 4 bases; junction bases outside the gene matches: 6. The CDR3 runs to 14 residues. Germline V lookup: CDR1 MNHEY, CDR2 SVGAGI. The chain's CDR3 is CASSSRDRVYEQYF. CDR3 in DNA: TGTGCCAGCAGTAGCCGGGACAGGGTTTACGAGCAGTACTTC.

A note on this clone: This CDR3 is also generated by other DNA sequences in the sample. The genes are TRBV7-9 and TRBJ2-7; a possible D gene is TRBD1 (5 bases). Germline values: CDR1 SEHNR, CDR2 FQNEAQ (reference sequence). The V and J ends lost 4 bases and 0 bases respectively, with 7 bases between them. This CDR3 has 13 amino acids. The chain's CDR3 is CASSSQGSYEQYF. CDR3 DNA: TGTGCCAGCAGCTCCCAGGGCTCCTACGAGCAGTACTTC.

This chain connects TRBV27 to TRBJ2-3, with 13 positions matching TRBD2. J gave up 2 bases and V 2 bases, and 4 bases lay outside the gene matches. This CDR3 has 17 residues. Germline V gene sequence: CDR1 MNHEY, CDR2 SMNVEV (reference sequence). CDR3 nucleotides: TGTGCCAGCAGTTTAGTGGGGACTAGCGGGGTCACAGATACGCAGTATTTT. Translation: CASSLVGTSGVTDTQYF.

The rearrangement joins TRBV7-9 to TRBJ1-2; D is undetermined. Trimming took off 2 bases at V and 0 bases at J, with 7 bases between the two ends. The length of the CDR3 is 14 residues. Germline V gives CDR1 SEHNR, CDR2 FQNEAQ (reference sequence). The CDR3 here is CASSLPEANYGYTF. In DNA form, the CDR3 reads TGTGCCAGCAGCTTACCAGAAGCTAACTATGGCTACACCTTC.

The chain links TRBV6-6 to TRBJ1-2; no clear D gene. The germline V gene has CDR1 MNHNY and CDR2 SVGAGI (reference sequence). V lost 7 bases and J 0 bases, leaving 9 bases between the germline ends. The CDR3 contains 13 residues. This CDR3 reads CASTPGANYGYTF. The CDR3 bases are TGTGCCAGCACCCCGGGAGCTAACTATGGCTACACCTTC.

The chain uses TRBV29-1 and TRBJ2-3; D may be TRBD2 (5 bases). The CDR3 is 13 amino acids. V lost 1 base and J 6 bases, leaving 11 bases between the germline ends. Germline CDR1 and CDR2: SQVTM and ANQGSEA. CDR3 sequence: CSVEGELRDTQYF. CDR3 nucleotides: TGCAGCGTTGAAGGGGAGCTTCGGGATACGCAGTATTTT.

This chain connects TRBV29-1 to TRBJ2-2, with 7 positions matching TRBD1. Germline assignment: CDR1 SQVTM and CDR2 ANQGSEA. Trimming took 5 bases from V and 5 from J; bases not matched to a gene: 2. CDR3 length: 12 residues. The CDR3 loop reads CSVPRGTGELFF. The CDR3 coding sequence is TGCAGCGTTCCCAGGGGGACCGGGGAGCTGTTTTTT.